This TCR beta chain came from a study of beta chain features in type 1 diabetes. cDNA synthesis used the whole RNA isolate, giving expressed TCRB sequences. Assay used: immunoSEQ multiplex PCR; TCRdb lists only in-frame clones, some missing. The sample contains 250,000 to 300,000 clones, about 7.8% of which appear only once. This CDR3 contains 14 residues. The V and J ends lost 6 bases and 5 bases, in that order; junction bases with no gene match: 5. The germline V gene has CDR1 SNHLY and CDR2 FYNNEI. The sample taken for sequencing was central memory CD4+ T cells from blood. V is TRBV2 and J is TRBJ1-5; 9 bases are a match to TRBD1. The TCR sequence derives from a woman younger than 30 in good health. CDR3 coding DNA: TGTGCCAGCAGCGACACAGGGGGCGATCAGCCCCAGCATTTT. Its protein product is CASSDTGGDQPQHF.